This TCR beta chain was captured in a study of T cell repertoires in cytomegalovirus infection (dated by TCRdb to about 2019). Describing the broader study: The HLA type of each donor mattered for the analysis, because public TCR beta signatures pointed to carriage of CMV infection along with the matching HLA type.

On the study overall, not on this receptor specifically: The ex vivo response was dominated by HLA-C-restricted CMV-specific TCR beta clonotypes, which also provided the single most frequent clonotype in two of eight donors. Cumulative frequency of public TCR beta family members discriminated carriers of CMV infection plus the relevant HLA type in this cohort and an independent approximately 350-donor cohort.

This clonotype was counted between two and nine times. The antigen this receptor binds is unknown. Base qualities are not provided; no much larger clone lies one nucleotide away. TCRdb lists the instrument as Illumina HiSeq 1500. The public reads were quality trimmed at Q25 with fastp and then assembled into clones with MiXCR by TCRdb, keeping productive beta chains. Rows with one shared CDR3 protein collapse into an entry with the most common genes and DNA. For this sample there are a few hundred thousand distinct CDR3 sequences; more than 20% appear just once. 13% of the sample lies in the top ten. V is pared back by 8 bases and J by 0 bases, with 26 bases lying between the germline termini. Sequences SGHAT (CDR1) and FQNNGV (CDR2) are obtained from the germline V gene. The CDR3 covers 18 residues, taking in both the cysteine and the phenylalanine. Only CDR3 DNA remains: 54 bases, in frame from the first base.

Sequencing input: PBMCs. Here the chain combines TRBV11-2 and TRBJ2-7; the D gene is tentatively TRBD1 or TRBD2, each matching 5 bases. The receptor's source is a human donor in good health (CMV status not recorded). Some clones in this sample may be carry-over from other donors' samples. The CDR3 protein sequence reads: CASREPRYRDGSSYEQYF. The DNA sequence follows: TGTGCCAGCCGCGAACCGAGATACCGGGACGGCAGCTCCTACGAGCAGTACTTC.